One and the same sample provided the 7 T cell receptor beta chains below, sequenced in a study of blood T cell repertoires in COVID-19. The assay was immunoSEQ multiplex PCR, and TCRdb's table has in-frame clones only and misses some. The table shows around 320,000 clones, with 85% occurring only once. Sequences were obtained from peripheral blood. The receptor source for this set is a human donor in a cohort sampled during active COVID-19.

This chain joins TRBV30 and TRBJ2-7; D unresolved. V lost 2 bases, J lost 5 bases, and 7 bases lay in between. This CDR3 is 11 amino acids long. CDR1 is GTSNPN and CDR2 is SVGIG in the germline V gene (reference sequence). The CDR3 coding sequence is TGTGCCTGGAGTCTTTCGGACGAGCAGTACTTC. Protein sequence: CAWSLSDEQYF.

CDR3 in amino acids: CASSGDPLAGEQYF. DNA for the CDR3: TGTGCCAGCAGCGGAGATCCCTTGGCAGGGGAGCAGTACTTC. This rearrangement joins TRBV9 to TRBJ2-7; TRBD1 is a possible D gene (5 bases). Germline V gives CDR1 SGDLS, CDR2 YYNGEE. V lost 3 bases, J lost 7 bases, and 17 bases lay in between. CDR3 size: 14 residues.

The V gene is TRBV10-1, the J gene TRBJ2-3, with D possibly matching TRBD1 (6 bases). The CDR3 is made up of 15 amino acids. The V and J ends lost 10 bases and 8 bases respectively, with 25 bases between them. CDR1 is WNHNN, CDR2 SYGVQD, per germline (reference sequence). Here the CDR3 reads CANAITGKEGGTQYF. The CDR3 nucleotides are TGCGCCAACGCAATCACAGGGAAAGAAGGAGGTACGCAGTATTTT.

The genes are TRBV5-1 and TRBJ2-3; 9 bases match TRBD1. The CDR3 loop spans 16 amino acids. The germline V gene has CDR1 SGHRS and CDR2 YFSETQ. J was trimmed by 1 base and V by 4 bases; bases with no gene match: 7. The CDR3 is CASSPPTGGGTDTQYF. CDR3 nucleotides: TGCGCCAGCAGCCCCCCGACAGGGGGGGGCACAGATACGCAGTATTTT.

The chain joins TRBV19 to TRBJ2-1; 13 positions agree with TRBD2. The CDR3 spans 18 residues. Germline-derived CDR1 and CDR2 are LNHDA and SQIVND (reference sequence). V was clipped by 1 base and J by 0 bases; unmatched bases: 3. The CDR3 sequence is CASSIGLAGGSSYNEQFF. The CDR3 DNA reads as TGTGCCAGTAGTATAGGACTAGCGGGGGGTAGCTCCTACAATGAGCAGTTCTTC.

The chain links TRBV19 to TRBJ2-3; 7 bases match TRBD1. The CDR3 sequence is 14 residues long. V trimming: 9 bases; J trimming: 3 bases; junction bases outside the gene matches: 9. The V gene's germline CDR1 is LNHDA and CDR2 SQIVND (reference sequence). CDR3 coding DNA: TGTGCCAGCCAAGAAGGGGGCTCTACAGATACGCAGTATTTT. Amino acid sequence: CASQEGGSTDTQYF.

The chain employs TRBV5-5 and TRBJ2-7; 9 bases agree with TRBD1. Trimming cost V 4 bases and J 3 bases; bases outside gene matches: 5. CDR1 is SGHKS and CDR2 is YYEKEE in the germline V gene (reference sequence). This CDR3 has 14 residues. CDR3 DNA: TGTGCCAGCAGCGTTACAGGGGGCGGCTACGAGCAGTACTTC. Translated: CASSVTGGGYEQYF.